This is a list of T cell receptor beta chains from one sample in a study of identifying expanded T cells in peripheral blood. TCRdb keeps only in-frame clones here, not all; method: immunoSEQ multiplex PCR. Here the sample spans about 58,000 clones, approximately 83% being singletons. The source material was blood. These receptor sequences come from a person aged 18 to 70 in good health. The CDR3 runs from the conserved cysteine through the conserved F or W. The D gene is left open where the match is weak. Not all rows give a size; the values are once, few, many and, for expanded clones, a class.

>TRBJ2-2|.|.|TRBV9
CASSVKGGELFF
TGTGCCAGCAGCGTTAAGGGCGGGGAGCTGTTTTTT
>TRBJ1-5|few|.|TRBV2
CASSAANQPQHF
TGTGCCAGCAGTGCTGCAAATCAGCCCCAGCATTTT
>TRBJ2-1|.|.|TRBV6-5
CASSPEGGYNEQFF
TGTGCCAGCAGCCCAGAAGGGGGCTACAATGAGCAGTTCTTC
>TRBJ2-3|.|TRBD2|TRBV6-1
CASTTGGSTDTQYF
TGTGCCAGCACGACGGGGGGTTCCACAGATACGCAGTATTTT
>TRBJ2-7|.|TRBD2|TRBV28
CASSPTSASGSHEQYF
TGTGCCAGCAGTCCCACTTCCGCTAGCGGGAGTCACGAGCAGTACTTC
>TRBJ2-5|.|TRBD2|TRBV13
CASSWTSGGSQETQYF
TGTGCCAGCAGCTGGACTAGCGGGGGGTCCCAAGAGACCCAGTACTTC
>TRBJ1-2|.|TRBD1|TRBV6-6
CASSNRDSKNYGYTF
TGTGCCAGCAGTAACCGGGACAGTAAGAACTATGGCTACACCTTC
>TRBJ1-1|.|.|TRBV11-1
CASSQQRSEAFF
TGTGCCAGCAGCCAACAAAGGTCTGAAGCTTTCTTT
>TRBJ2-1|.|.|TRBV7-3
CASSLNPGYYNEQFF
TGTGCCAGCAGCTTAAATCCCGGGTACTACAATGAGCAGTTCTTC
>TRBJ2-5|.|TRBD1|TRBV25-1
CASSVQGVETQYF
TGTGCCAGCAGTGTTCAGGGGGTCGAGACCCAGTACTTC
>TRBJ2-6|.|TRBD1|TRBV7-3
CASSSFGTGSGANVLTF
TGTGCCAGCAGCTCCTTTGGGACAGGGTCCGGGGCCAACGTCCTGACTTTC
>TRBJ1-3|.|.|TRBV7-2
CATIPGGAGNTIYF
TGTGCCACTATCCCTGGGGGAGCTGGAAACACCATATATTTT
>TRBJ2-3|few|TRBD2|TRBV6-1
CASSEGSGGADTQYF
TGTGCCAGCAGTGAAGGTAGCGGGGGGGCAGATACGCAGTATTTT
>TRBJ1-2|.|.|TRBV6-4
CASSDGRPPYGYTF
TGTGCCAGCAGTGACGGTCGGCCGCCCTATGGCTACACCTTC
>TRBJ2-7|.|.|TRBV6-5
CASKVREGEKYEQYF
TGTGCCAGCAAGGTGAGGGAGGGGGAAAAATACGAGCAGTACTTC
>TRBJ1-2|.|.|TRBV30
CAWSRRNYGYTF
TGTGCCTGGTCTCGGCGAAACTATGGCTACACCTTC
>TRBJ2-1|.|.|TRBV5-1
CASSVKDEQFF
TGCGCCAGTTCCGTTAAGGATGAGCAGTTCTTC
>TRBJ2-5|once|.|TRBV9
CASSVGPGMETQYF
TGTGCCAGCAGCGTAGGTCCAGGGATGGAGACCCAGTACTTC
>TRBJ1-4|.|.|TRBV7-8
CASSLEATNEKLFF
TGTGCCAGCAGCTTGGAGGCAACTAATGAAAAACTGTTTTTT
>TRBJ2-3|.|.|TRBV2
CASTYFTRGDTQYF
TGTGCCAGCACCTACTTCACCAGGGGAGATACGCAGTATTTT
>TRBJ1-2|.|.|TRBV4-2
CASSQEVQAYGYTF
TGTGCCAGCAGCCAAGAGGTGCAGGCCTATGGCTACACCTTC
>TRBJ2-7|.|.|TRBV7-9
CASSFGGAQSYEQYF
TGTGCCAGCAGCTTTGGGGGGGCGCAATCTTACGAGCAGTACTTC